The present TCR beta chain was sequenced within a study of blood T cell repertoires in COVID-19. Sequenced by immunoSEQ multiplex PCR; TCRdb stores in-frame clones only, minus some. Altogether 200,000 to 300,000 clones are present, 80% to 90% being singletons, with the ten largest covering 2.5% to 3%. V was cut by 5 bases and J by 0 bases, with 11 bases left in between. CDR1 is SGHTA, CDR2 FQGNSA, per germline. This CDR3 region has 15 residues. This sequence originates from a woman aged 30 to 39 with acute COVID-19. The specimen sequenced was PBMCs or T cells enriched from blood (not recorded which). This chain connects TRBV7-2 to TRBJ1-5; D perhaps matches TRBD1 (6 bases). This CDR3 reads CASSAGTSSNQPQHF. CDR3 nucleotides: TGTGCCAGCAGCGCCGGGACATCTAGCAATCAGCCCCAGCATTTT. The entire variable domain, with the rest obtained from reference TRBV7-2 and TRBJ1-5, is as follows: GAGVSQSPSNKVTEKGKDVELRCDPISGHTALYWYRQSLGQGLEFLIYFQGNSAPDKSGLPSDRFSAERTGGSVSTLTIQRTQQEDSAVYLCASSAGTSSNQPQHFGDGTRLSIL.